The 8 T cell receptor beta chains below all came from one sample that was sequenced in a study of OX40 agonist ivuxolimab in advanced cancers. Assay: immunoSEQ multiplex PCR; the TCRdb copy retains only in-frame clones and omits some. The sample holds some 87,000 clones, less than 95% seen once. The starting material was CD4+ or CD8+ T cells sorted from blood, obtained in a trial of the OX40 agonist ivuxolimab. These receptors all come from an adult with an advanced solid tumor such as melanoma, head and neck, liver or kidney cancer.

This clone was seen only once. The chain recombines TRBV6-1 with TRBJ2-1, with a weak D call TRBD2 (6 bases). The CDR3 length is 16 residues. V was cut by 1 base and J by 6 bases, with 16 bases left in between. Germline V gives CDR1 MNHNS, CDR2 SASEGT. The CDR3 bases are TGTGCCAGCAGTGAAGAGGTCGGGAGATTGGTCAATGAGCAGTTCTTC. This encodes CASSEEVGRLVNEQFF.

This clone was picked up one time. V usage is TRBV6-5 and J usage is TRBJ2-7, with 8 bases identical to TRBD1. This CDR3 has 12 amino acids. From germline, CDR1 is MNHEY and CDR2 SVGAGI. V was pared by 6 bases and J by 9 bases, with 7 bases of the junction left unmatched. The CDR3 reads CASSSDRALQYF. CDR3 nucleotides: TGTGCCAGCAGCTCGGACAGGGCCCTGCAGTACTTC.

This clone has only a few counts. This chain connects TRBV19 to TRBJ1-5; D perhaps matches TRBD1 (5 bases). Looked up from germline, CDR1 is LNHDA and CDR2 is SQIVND (reference sequence). The CDR3 has 15 amino acids. V was clipped by 8 bases and J by 7 bases, with 21 bases between them. CDR3 loop: CASAAGRGEGQPQHF. The CDR3 nucleotides are TGTGCCAGTGCCGCCGGAAGAGGGGAAGGACAGCCCCAGCATTTT.

A single count supports this clone. The chain employs TRBV19 and TRBJ2-1; D is possibly TRBD1 (5 bases). CDR1 LNHDA and CDR2 SQIVND come from the germline V gene (reference sequence). The CDR3 has 17 amino acids. Trimming took 3 bases from V and 0 from J, leaving 15 bases between them. CDR3 protein: CASSMNPIRVSYNEQFF. DNA of the CDR3: TGTGCCAGTAGTATGAACCCAATCAGGGTCTCCTACAATGAGCAGTTCTTC.

V usage is TRBV27 and J usage is TRBJ2-3; D call uncertain. Germline-derived CDR1 and CDR2 are MNHEY and SMNVEV (reference sequence). The CDR3 spans 14 residues. V lost 3 bases and J 3 bases, leaving 10 bases between the germline ends. CDR3 amino acids: CASSFRAWTDTQYF. CDR3 DNA: TGTGCCAGCAGTTTTCGGGCGTGGACAGATACGCAGTATTTT.

The chain couples TRBV5-6 to TRBJ2-2; 8 nucleotides match TRBD2. The CDR3 spans 13 residues. From germline, CDR1 is SGHDT and CDR2 YYEEEE. The V and J ends lost 5 bases and 7 bases, in that order; junction bases with no gene match: 4. This CDR3 reads CASRRGAYGELFF. The CDR3 DNA follows: TGTGCCAGCAGGCGGGGGGCGTACGGGGAGCTGTTTTTT.

This chain uses TRBV16 with TRBJ2-7; 8 bases map to TRBD1. The CDR3 covers 19 residues. The germline V gene has CDR1 KGHSY and CDR2 FQNENV. The V and J ends lost 0 bases and 6 bases, in that order; junction bases with no gene match: 19. The CDR3, as DNA: TGTGCCAGCAGCCAATCGGGGGGATCATTGGGGACAGGTGGAAGCGAGCAGTACTTC. The encoded protein is CASSQSGGSLGTGGSEQYF.

V and J are TRBV27 and TRBJ2-3, with TRBD2 matching over 9 bases. The CDR3 is 16 amino acids. CDR1 MNHEY and CDR2 SMNVEV come from the germline V gene (reference sequence). J was trimmed by 0 bases and V by 3 bases; bases with no gene match: 4. CDR3 nucleotides: TGTGCCAGCAGTTTTGGGCTAGCGGGAAGCACAGATACGCAGTATTTT. It codes for CASSFGLAGSTDTQYF.